Described below is a single TCR beta chain sequence and its context. There are a few counts of this clone. What this receptor recognizes is not known. Base-call qualities are not available, and no considerably larger clone is one nucleotide away. The entire amount of isolated RNA was reverse transcribed using the High Capacity cDNA Reverse Transcription Kit, so the sequenced TCRB transcripts were expressed ones. Deep immunoSEQ sequencing was performed on naive, central memory and regulatory T cell samples, with an average of approximately 3.9 million total reads per sample. Sorted cells were lysed in RLT buffer, and RNA was extracted using DNase-treated RNeasy Micro or Mini kits according to cell number. Each cell subset was processed separately to prevent cross-contamination, with patient and healthy donor samples processed together. The immunoSEQ multiplex PCR was used to amplify TCRB sequences from cDNA, generating 87-bp fragments that spanned the CDR3 region. The amplicons were sequenced using the Illumina HiSeq platform. Concerning the study's data processing: Synthetic template baselines were used to correct PCR bias computationally, reads within Hamming distance 2 were collapsed together, and singletons that could not be merged were discarded. By aligning reads against IMGT, V, D and J genes, CDR3 length, and insertions or deletions at six rearrangement sites were assigned. Within each subset, clonotype counts were normalized to the number of sorted cells before true diversity and Gini coefficients were calculated with the tcR R package. The overlap coefficient, calculated on TCRB nucleotide sequences, was used to measure repertoire sharing. TCRdb mirrors the immuneACCESS table, restricted to in-frame sequences. Some clones are absent from its copies; in checked studies, under half trace to an unresolved V gene, and the reason for the others is unknown. That table is the source of V, J and clone size, and D and trimming were worked out from the DNA. For this sample the table gives about 180,000 clones, of which around 8% were detected only once. The ten biggest clones cover approximately 0.87% of the sample.

The source of the sample is a study of beta chain features in type 1 diabetes listed by TCRdb under 2018. With regard to the full study: Mean age, gender distribution, total cell number and subset yield did not differ between patients and healthy donors. A total of under 140,000,000 sorted cells were examined across all samples, and the number of cells per subset was strongly correlated with RNA yield. The study compared TCRB repertoires of sorted circulating CD4+ T cell subsets between recently diagnosed type 1 diabetes patients and matched healthy donors. Regulatory and stem cell-like memory subsets were isolated from only 8 patients and roughly 8 healthy donors, whereas naive and central memory subsets came from all 30 or so donors. Beyond this particular receptor, the publication reports: Naive, central memory and regulatory TCRB repertoires appeared to be more alike among patients than among healthy donors. In all four CD4+ subsets, TCRB CDR3 length was moderately but significantly shorter in type 1 diabetes patients. At VDJ recombination sites, type 1 diabetes patients had fewer insertions and more deleted nucleotides, which implies abnormalities in thymic rearrangement. PCR may preferentially amplify shorter templates, but because patient and control samples were amplified and corrected together, any resulting skew would affect both groups equally. Because cDNA was sequenced instead of genomic DNA, activated cells with high expression could be over-represented, although the groups did not differ in activation or CD3 levels. Only small numbers of individuals were included in the HLA sub-analyses, which left unresolved whether HLA type had any influence on TCRB rearrangement.

The germline V gene provides CDR1 SGDLS and CDR2 YYNGEE. Trimming takes 3 bases off V and 6 bases off J; junction bases not matched to a gene: 10. The CDR3 spans 15 residues, from the cysteine through the phenylalanine. Here the CDR3 DNA is all that survives: 45 bases in frame from base 1. From each donor, a single peripheral blood sample of about 100 mL on average was drawn into heparinised tubes. A BD FACSAria II and a panel including CD45RO, CCR7, CD25, CD127, CD95 and CD27 were used to sort naive, central memory, regulatory and stem cell-like memory CD4+ T cells. Every sorted population had a purity above 95%. Right away, PBMCs were isolated by Lymphoprep density gradient centrifugation and were stained directly, with no culture step. So that batch effects would be minimized, each experiment stained and sorted samples in pairs, pairing one healthy donor with one patient.

The V and J segments used are TRBV9 and TRBJ2-3, with 7 bases aligning to TRBD2. Source material: central memory CD4+ T cells from blood. The receptor was isolated from a woman in her thirties or forties with type 1 diabetes. In nucleotide form, the sequence is TGTGCCAGCAGCGCGGGTGGGGGGGGGAGTGATACGCAGTATTTT. Translation gives CASSAGGGGSDTQYF. When the CDR3 is completed using the reference TRBV9 and TRBJ2-3 genes on either side, the full variable domain is DSGVTQTPKHLITATGQRVTLRCSPRSGDLSVYWYQQSLDQGLQFLIQYYNGEERAKGNILERFSAQQFPDLHSELNLSSLELGDSALYFCASSAGGGGSDTQYFGPGTRLTVL.